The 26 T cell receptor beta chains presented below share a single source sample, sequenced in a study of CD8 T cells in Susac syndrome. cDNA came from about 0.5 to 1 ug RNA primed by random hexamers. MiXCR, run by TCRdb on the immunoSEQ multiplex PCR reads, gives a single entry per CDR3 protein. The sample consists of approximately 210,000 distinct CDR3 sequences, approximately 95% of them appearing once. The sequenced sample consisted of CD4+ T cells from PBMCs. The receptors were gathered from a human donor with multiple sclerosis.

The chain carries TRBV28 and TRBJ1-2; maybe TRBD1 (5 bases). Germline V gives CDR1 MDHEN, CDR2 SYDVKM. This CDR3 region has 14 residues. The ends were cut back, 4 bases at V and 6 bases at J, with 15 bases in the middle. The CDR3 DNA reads TGTGCCAGCAGTTCACCGGGACGGAGCAATGGCTACACCTTC. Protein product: CASSSPGRSNGYTF.

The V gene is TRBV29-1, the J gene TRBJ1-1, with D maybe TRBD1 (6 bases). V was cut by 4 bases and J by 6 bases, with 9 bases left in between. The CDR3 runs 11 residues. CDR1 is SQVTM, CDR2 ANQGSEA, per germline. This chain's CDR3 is CSVAGVAEAFF. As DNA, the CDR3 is TGCAGCGTTGCAGGGGTTGCTGAAGCTTTCTTT.

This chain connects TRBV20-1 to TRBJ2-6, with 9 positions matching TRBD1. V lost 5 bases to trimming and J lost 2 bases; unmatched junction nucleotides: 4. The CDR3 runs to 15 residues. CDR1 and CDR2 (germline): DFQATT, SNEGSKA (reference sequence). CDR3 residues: CSAVNRGPGANVLTF. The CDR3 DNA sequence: TGCAGTGCTGTCAACAGGGGGCCTGGGGCCAACGTCCTGACTTTC.

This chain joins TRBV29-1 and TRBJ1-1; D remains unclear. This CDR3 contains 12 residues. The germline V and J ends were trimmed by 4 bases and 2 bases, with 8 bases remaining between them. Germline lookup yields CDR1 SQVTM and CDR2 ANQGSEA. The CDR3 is CSVVQKNTEAFF. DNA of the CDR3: TGCAGCGTTGTGCAGAAAAACACTGAAGCTTTCTTT.

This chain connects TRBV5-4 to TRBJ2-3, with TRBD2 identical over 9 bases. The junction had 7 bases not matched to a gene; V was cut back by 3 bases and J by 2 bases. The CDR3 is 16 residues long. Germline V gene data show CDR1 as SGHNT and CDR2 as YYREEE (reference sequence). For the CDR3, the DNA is TGTGCCAGCAGCTACGGACTAGCGTCGGACACAGATACGCAGTATTTT. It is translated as CASSYGLASDTDTQYF.

CDR3 sequence (DNA): TGCAGCGTTGCCTCACTCCGGGACAGGGGGAGCGATGAGCAGTTCTTC. It is translated as CSVASLRDRGSDEQFF. The chain recombines TRBV29-1 with TRBJ2-1; 11 positions agree with TRBD1. Looked up from germline, CDR1 is SQVTM and CDR2 is ANQGSEA. V dropped 4 bases and J dropped 8; count of bases not matched to a gene: 13. The CDR3 has 16 amino acids.

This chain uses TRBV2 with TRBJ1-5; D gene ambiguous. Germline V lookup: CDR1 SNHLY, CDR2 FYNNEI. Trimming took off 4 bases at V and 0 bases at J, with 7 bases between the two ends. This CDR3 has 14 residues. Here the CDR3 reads CASSGEFSNQPQHF. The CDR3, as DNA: TGTGCCAGCAGTGGAGAGTTTAGCAATCAGCCCCAGCATTTT.

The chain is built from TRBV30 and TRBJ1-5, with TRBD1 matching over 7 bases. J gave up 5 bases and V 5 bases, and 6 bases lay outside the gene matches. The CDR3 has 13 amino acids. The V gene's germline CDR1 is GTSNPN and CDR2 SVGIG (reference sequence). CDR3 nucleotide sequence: TGTGCCTGGGGTACAGGGGTCCATCAGCCCCAGCATTTT. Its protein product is CAWGTGVHQPQHF.

The CDR3 nucleotides read TGCAGCGTTAGCGGGAACTACAATGAGCAGTTCTTC. Encoded protein: CSVSGNYNEQFF. The V and J genes are TRBV29-1 and TRBJ2-1; TRBD2 agrees at 7 bases. The CDR3 runs 12 residues. J gave up 3 bases and V 5 bases, and 1 base lay outside the gene matches. Germline V gives CDR1 SQVTM, CDR2 ANQGSEA.

The CDR3 spells CASSMGLAKNIQYF. Here the CDR3 DNA reads TGTGCCAGTAGTATGGGACTAGCCAAAAACATTCAGTACTTC. This chain links TRBV19 with TRBJ2-4; D possibly corresponds to TRBD2 (6 bases). Germline values: CDR1 LNHDA, CDR2 SQIVND (reference sequence). V shed 3 bases and J shed 0 bases, with 6 bases lying between them. CDR3 length: 14 amino acids.

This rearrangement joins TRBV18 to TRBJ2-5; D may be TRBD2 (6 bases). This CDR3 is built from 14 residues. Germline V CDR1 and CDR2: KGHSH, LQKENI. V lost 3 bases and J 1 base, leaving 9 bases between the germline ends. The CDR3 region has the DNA TGTGCCAGCTCACCTAGGACTATCCAAGAGACCCAGTACTTC. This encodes CASSPRTIQETQYF. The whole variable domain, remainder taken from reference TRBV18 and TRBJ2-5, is NAGVMQNPRHLVRRRGQEARLRCSPMKGHSHVYWYRQLPEEGLKFMVYLQKENIIDESGMPKERFSAEFPKEGPSILRIQQVVRGDSAAYFCASSPRTIQETQYFGPGTRLLVL.

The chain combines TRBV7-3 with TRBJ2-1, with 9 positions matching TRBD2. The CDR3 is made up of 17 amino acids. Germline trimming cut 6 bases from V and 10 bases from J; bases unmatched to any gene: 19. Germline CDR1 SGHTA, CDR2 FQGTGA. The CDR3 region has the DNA TGTGCCAGCAGATCTACTTTAGCGGGAGTCCTAGATAAGGAGCAGTTCTTC. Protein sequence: CASRSTLAGVLDKEQFF.

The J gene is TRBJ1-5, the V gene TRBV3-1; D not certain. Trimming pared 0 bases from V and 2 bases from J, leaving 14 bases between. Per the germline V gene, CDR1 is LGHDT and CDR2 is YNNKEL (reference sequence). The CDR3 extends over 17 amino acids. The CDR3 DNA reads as TGTGCCAGCAGCCAAGAGTTTGCCCCGGTGGGCAATCAGCCCCAGCATTTT. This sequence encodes CASSQEFAPVGNQPQHF.

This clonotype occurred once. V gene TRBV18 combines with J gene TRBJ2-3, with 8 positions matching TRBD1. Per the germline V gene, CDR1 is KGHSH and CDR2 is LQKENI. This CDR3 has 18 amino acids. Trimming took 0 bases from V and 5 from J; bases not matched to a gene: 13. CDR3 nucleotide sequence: TGTGCCAGCTCACCACCTAACCGTCTCCAGGGGGCCGGAGATACGCAGTATTTT. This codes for CASSPPNRLQGAGDTQYF.

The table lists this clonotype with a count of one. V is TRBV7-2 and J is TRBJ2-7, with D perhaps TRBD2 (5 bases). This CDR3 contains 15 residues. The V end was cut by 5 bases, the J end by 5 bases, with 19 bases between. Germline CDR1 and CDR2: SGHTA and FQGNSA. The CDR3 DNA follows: TGTGCCAGCAGCCCGATCCGGGAACGAACAAACGAGCAGTACTTC. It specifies CASSPIRERTNEQYF.

The DNA of the CDR3 is TGTGCCAGCAGCTCCCGGGACAGAAACTACACCTTC. This encodes CASSSRDRNYTF. V gene TRBV4-2 combines with J gene TRBJ1-2; 7 bases match TRBD1. Germline lookup yields CDR1 LGHNA and CDR2 YNFKEQ. The J segment lost 10 bases and the V segment lost 5 bases, leaving 7 bases of the junction unmatched. The CDR3 is 12 amino acids.

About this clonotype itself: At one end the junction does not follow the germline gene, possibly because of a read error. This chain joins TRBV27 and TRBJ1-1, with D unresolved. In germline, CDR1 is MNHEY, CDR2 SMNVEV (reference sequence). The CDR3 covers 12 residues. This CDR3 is CASSSRFAEAFF. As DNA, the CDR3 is TGTGCCAGCAGTTCCAGGTTTGCTGAAGCCTTCTTT.

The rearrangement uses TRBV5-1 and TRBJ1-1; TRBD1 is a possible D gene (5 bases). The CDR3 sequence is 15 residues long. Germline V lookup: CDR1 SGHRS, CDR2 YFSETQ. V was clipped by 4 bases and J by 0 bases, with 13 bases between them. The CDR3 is CASSIESGLNTEAFF. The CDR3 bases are TGCGCCAGCAGCATCGAGTCAGGGCTGAACACTGAAGCTTTCTTT.

In DNA form, the CDR3 reads TGCAGTGCTCCTACGGGGGGGCGAGAGACCCAGTACTTC. Protein: CSAPTGGRETQYF. This chain uses TRBV20-1 with TRBJ2-5; TRBD2 matches 8 bases. Germline values: CDR1 DFQATT, CDR2 SNEGSKA (reference sequence). The CDR3 length is 13 residues. J lost 4 bases, V lost 5 bases, and 6 bases had no gene match.

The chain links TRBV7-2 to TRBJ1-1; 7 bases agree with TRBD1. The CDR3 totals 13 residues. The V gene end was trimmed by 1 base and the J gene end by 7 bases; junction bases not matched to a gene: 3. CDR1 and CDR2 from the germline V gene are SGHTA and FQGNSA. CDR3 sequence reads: CASSLVAGGEAFF. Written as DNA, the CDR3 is TGTGCCAGCAGCTTAGTAGCAGGGGGTGAAGCTTTCTTT.

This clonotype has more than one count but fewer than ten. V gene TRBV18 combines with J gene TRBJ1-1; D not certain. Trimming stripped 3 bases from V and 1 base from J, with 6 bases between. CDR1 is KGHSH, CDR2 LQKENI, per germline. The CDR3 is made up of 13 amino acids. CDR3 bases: TGTGCCAGCTCACCCGGACCGAACACTGAAGCTTTCTTT. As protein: CASSPGPNTEAFF. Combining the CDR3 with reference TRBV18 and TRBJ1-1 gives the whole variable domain NAGVMQNPRHLVRRRGQEARLRCSPMKGHSHVYWYRQLPEEGLKFMVYLQKENIIDESGMPKERFSAEFPKEGPSILRIQQVVRGDSAAYFCASSPGPNTEAFFGQGTRLTVV.

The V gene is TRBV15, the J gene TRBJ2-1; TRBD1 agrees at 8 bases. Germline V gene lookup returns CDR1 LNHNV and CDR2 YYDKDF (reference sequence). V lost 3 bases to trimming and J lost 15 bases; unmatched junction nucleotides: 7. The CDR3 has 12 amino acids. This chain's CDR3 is CATSRTQGVVFF. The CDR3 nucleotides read TGTGCCACCAGCAGGACACAGGGGGTGGTGTTCTTC. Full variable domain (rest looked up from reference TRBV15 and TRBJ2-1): DAMVIQNPRYQVTQFGKPVTLSCSQTLNHNVMYWYQQKSSQAPKLLFHYYDKDFNNEADTPDNFQSRRPNTSFCFLDIRSPGLGDTAMYLCATSRTQGVVFFGPGTRLTVL.

CDR3 nucleotide sequence: TGCAGCGTTGAATCAGGAGGAGTGGGCACTGAAGCTTTCTTT. Translated: CSVESGGVGTEAFF. The V and J genes are TRBV29-1 and TRBJ1-1; no definite D call. V lost 2 bases to trimming and J lost 4 bases, with 14 bases between them. The CDR3 spans 14 residues. CDR1 SQVTM and CDR2 ANQGSEA come from the germline V gene. Complete variable domain (other parts from reference TRBV29-1 and TRBJ1-1): SAVISQKPSRDICQRGTSLTIQCQVDSQVTMMFWYRQQPGQSLTLIATANQGSEATYESGFVIDKFPISRPNLTFSTLTVSNMSPEDSSIYLCSVESGGVGTEAFFGQGTRLTVV.

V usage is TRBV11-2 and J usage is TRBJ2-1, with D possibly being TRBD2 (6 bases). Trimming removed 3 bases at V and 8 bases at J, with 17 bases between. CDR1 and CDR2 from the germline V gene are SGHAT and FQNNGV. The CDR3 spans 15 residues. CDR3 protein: CASSFKGLASDEQFF. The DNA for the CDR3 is TGTGCCAGCAGCTTCAAGGGTCTAGCGTCGGATGAGCAGTTCTTC.

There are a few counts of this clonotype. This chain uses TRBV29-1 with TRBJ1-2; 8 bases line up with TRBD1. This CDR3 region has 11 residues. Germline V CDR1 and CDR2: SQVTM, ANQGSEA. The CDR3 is CSAQGAGGYTF. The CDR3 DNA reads TGCAGTGCCCAGGGGGCGGGAGGCTACACCTTC.

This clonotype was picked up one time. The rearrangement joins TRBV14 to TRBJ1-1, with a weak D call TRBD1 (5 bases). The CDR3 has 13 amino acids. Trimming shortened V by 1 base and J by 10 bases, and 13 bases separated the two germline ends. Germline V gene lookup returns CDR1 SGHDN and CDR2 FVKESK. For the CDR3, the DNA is TGTGCCAGCAGCCAAGTCCGGGGGTACGGAGCTTTCTTT. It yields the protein CASSQVRGYGAFF.